The clone carrying this T cell receptor (beta chain) came up a few times. Clones were read by immunoSEQ multiplex PCR, and TCRdb kept only the in-frame ones, dropping some. The table shows about 400,000 clones, with 85% to 90% occurring only once. This sample stems from a study of blood T cell repertoires in COVID-19. Study as a whole: Nucleic acid was either cDNA or gDNA, and it came from T cells, B-cell-depleted T cells, or PBMCs.

Recovered status in Cohort 3 required two negative PCRs, clearance, or symptom resolution. The clonotype was recovered from a woman between 45 and 65 years old who had recovered from COVID-19. The sample comprised PBMCs or T cells enriched from blood (not recorded which).

The CDR3 region is CASSPSSGEGYEQYF. The CDR3 coding sequence is TGTGCCAGCAGTCCGTCTAGCGGGGAAGGTTACGAGCAGTACTTC. The rearrangement uses TRBV28 and TRBJ2-7; 9 bases map to TRBD2. J was trimmed by 4 bases and V by 5 bases; bases with no gene match: 9. Germline loops: CDR1 MDHEN, CDR2 SYDVKM. There are 15 residues in the CDR3.